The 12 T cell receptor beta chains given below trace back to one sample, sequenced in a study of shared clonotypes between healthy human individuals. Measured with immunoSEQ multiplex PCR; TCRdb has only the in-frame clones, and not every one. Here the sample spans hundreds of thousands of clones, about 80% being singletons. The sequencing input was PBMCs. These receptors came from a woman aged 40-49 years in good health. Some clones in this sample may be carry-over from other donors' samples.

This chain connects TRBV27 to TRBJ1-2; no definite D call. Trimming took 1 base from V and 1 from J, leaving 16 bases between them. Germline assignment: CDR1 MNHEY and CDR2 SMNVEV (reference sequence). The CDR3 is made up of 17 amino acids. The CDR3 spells CASSLLASRRHNYGYTF. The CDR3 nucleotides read TGTGCCAGCAGTTTATTAGCCTCACGCCGACATAACTATGGCTACACCTTC.

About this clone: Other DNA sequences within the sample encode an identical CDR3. The DNA for the CDR3 is TGCGCCAGCAGCGCCGGGACAGGGGGTCGGGAGCAGTACTTC. As protein: CASSAGTGGREQYF. The chain combines TRBV10-1 with TRBJ2-7, with 11 bases aligning to TRBD1. This CDR3 spans 14 amino acids. J gave up 7 bases and V 6 bases, and 8 bases lay outside the gene matches. Germline assignment: CDR1 WNHNN and CDR2 SYGVQD (reference sequence).

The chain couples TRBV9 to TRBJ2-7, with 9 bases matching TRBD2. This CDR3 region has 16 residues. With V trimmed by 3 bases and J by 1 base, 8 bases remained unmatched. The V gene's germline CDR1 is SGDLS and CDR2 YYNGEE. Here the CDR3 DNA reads TGTGCCAGCAGCGCCGGGGGGACTAGCCCTTCCTACGAGCAGTACTTC. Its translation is CASSAGGTSPSYEQYF.

In nucleotides, the CDR3 is TGTGCCAGCAGCTTATTCTACAGGGGGCGCATGGGCAATCAGCCCCAGCATTTT. It specifies CASSLFYRGRMGNQPQHF. V usage is TRBV7-8 and J usage is TRBJ1-5, with TRBD1 matching over 9 bases. The CDR3 is 18 amino acids. The junction had 10 bases not matched to a gene; V was cut back by 2 bases and J by 2 bases. The germline V gene has CDR1 SGHVS and CDR2 FQNEAQ.

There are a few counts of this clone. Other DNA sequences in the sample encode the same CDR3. The CDR3 reads CASSAPNTDTQYF. The DNA of the CDR3 is TGTGCCTCCAGCGCCCCGAACACAGATACGCAGTATTTT. The chain uses TRBV28 and TRBJ2-3; D is ambiguous. Trimming shortened V by 11 bases and J by 2 bases, and 14 bases separated the two germline ends. Germline V gene lookup returns CDR1 MDHEN and CDR2 SYDVKM. The CDR3 sequence is 13 residues long. The full variable domain, its missing parts supplied by reference TRBV28 and TRBJ2-3, is DVKVTQSSRYLVKRTGEKVFLECVQDMDHENMFWYRQDPGLGLRLIYFSYDVKMKEKGDIPEGYSVSREKKERFSLILESASTNQTSMYLCASSAPNTDTQYFGPGTRLTVL.

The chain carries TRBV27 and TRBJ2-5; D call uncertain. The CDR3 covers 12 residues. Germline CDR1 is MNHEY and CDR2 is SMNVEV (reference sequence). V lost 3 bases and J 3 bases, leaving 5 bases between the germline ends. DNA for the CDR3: TGTGCCAGCAGTTTCCCAAAAGAGACCCAGTACTTC. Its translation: CASSFPKETQYF.

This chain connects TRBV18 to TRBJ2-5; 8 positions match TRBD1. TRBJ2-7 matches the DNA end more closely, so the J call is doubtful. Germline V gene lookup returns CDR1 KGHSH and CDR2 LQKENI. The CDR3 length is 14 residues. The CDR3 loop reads CASSPGQGHYEQYF. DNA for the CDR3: TGTGCCAGCTCACCAGGACAGGGCCATTACGAGCAGTACTTC.

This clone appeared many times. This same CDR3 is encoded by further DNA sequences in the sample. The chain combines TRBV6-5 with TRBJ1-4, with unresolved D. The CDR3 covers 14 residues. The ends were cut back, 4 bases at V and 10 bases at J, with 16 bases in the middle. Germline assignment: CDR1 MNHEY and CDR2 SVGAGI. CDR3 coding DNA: TGTGCCAGCAGTTCCCGGGAGGCCCCCGGAAAACTGTTTTTT. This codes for CASSSREAPGKLFF.

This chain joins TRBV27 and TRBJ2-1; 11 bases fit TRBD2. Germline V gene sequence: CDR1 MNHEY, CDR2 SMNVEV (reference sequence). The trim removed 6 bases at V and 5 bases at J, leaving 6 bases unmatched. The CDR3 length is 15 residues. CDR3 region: CASSRGTSGNNEQFF. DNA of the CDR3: TGTGCCAGCAGCCGGGGGACTAGCGGTAACAATGAGCAGTTCTTC.

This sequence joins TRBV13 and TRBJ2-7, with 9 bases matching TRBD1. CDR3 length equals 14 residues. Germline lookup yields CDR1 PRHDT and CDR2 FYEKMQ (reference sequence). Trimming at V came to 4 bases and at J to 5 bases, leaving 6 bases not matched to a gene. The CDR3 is CASSSGQGMHEQYF. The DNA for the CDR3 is TGTGCCAGCAGCTCAGGACAGGGGATGCACGAGCAGTACTTC.

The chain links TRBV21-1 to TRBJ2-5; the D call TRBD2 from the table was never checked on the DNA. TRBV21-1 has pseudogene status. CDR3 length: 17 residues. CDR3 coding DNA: TGTGCCAGCAGCAAGCCCTTTTTAGCGGACTCCGAAGAGACCCAGTACTTC. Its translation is CASSKPFLADSEETQYF.

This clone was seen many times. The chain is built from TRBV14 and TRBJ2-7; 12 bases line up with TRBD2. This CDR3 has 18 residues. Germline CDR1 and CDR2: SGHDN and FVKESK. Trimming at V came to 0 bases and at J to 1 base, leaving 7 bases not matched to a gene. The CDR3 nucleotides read TGTGCCAGCAGCCAAGATTTAACTAGCGGGAGGCCATCCTACGAGCAGTACTTC. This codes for CASSQDLTSGRPSYEQYF.